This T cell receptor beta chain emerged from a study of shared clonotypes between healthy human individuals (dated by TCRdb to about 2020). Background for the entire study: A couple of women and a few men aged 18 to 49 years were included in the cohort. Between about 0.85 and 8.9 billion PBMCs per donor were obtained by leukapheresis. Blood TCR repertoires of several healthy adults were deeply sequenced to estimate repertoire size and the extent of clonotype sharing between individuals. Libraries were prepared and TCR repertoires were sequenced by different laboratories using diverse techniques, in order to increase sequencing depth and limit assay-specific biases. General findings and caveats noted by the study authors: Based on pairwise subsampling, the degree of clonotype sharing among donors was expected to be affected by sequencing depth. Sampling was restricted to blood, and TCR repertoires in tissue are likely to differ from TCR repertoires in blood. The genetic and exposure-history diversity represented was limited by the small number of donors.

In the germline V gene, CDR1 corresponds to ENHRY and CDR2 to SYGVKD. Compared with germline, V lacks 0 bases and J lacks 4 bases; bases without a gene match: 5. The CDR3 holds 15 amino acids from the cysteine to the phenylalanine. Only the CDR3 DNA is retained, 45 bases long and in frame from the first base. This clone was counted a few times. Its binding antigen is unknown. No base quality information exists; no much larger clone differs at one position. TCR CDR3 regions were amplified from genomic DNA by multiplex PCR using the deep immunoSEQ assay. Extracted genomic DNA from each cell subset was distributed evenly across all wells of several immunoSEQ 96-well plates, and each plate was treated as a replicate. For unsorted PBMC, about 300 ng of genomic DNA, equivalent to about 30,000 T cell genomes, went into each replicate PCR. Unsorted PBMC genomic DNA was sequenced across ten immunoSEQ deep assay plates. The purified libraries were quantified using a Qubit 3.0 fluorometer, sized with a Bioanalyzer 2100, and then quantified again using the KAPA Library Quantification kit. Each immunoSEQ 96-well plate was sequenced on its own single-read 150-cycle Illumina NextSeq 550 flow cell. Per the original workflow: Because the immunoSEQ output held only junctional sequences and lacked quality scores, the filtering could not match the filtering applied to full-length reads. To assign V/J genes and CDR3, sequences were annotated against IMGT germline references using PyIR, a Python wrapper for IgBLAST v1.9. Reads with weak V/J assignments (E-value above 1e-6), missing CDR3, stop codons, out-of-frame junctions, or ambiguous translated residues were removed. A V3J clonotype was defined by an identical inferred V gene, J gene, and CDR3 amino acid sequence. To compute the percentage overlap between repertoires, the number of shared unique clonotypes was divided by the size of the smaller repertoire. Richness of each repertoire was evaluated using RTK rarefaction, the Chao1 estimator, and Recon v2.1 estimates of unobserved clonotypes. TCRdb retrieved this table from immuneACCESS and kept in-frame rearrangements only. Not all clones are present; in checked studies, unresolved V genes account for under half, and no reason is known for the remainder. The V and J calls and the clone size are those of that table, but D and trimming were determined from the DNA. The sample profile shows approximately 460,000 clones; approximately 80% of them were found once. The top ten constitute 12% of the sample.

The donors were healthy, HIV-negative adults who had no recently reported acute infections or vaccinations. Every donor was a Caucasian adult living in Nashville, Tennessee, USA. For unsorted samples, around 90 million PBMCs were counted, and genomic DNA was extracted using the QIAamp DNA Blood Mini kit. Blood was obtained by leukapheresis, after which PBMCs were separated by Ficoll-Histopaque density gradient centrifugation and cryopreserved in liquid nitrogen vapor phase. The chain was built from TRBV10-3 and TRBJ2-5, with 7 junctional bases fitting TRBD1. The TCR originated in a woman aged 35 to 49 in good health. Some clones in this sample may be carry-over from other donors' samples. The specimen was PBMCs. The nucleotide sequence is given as TGTGCCATCAGTGAGTCGACACAGGGGCGAGAGACCCAGTACTTC. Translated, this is CAISESTQGRETQYF.